This T cell receptor beta chain comes out of a study of control samples from healthy donors and cancer patients. Assay: immunoSEQ multiplex PCR; the TCRdb copy retains only in-frame clones and omits some. The table has about 120,000 clones, about 88% seen once. This clone was counted a few times. The specimen was blood. The receptor was isolated from a woman in her 70s in good health.

The CDR3 sequence: CASSLLSGAEAFF. CDR3 sequence (DNA): TGTGCCAGCAGCTTGCTGTCAGGCGCTGAAGCTTTCTTT. The chain employs TRBV5-8 and TRBJ1-1; D uncertain. Germline CDR1 and CDR2: SGHTS and YDEGEE. V was shortened by 1 base and J by 6 bases, with 10 bases between the two germline ends. The CDR3 length is 13 residues.